These 6 T cell receptor beta chains were sequenced from one sample in a study of vaccination effects on CD4 cells after COVID-19. Their recognized antigens are unknown. Clones were read by immunoSEQ multiplex PCR, and TCRdb kept only the in-frame ones, dropping some. The table shows about 21,000 clones, with around 80% occurring only once. Sequencing was preceded by expansion of antigen-specific CD4+ T cells with viral peptide pools in the ViraFEST assay. Upon completion of roughly ten days in culture, CD4+ T cells were isolated. Nobody among the vaccine recipients had prior SARS-CoV-2 infection (nucleocapsid antibodies were negative). Sequenced material: CD4+ T cells from PBMCs cultured with HCoV-NL63 spike peptides, taken before COVID-19 vaccination. The receptors originated from a human donor who received a COVID-19 vaccine.

The chain uses TRBV12-3 or TRBV12-4 and TRBJ1-6, with D possibly TRBD1 on 5 matching bases. Trimming removed 8 bases from V and 10 bases from J, with 9 bases in between. The CDR3 covers 11 residues. CDR3 sequence (DNA): TGTGCCAGCGGGGGGAAGTCACCCCTCCACTTT. Protein sequence: CASGGKSPLHF.

This clone was observed a handful of times. This chain joins TRBV28 and TRBJ1-2, with 9 positions matching TRBD1. Trimming cost V 5 bases and J 5 bases; bases outside gene matches: 9. Per germline, CDR1 MDHEN and CDR2 SYDVKM. The CDR3 extends over 15 amino acids. CDR3 protein: CASSTTGGRSYGYTF. In DNA form, the CDR3 reads TGTGCCAGCAGTACTACAGGGGGCCGGTCGTATGGCTACACCTTC.

This clone was observed a handful of times. The chain uses TRBV11-2 and TRBJ2-3; D could derive from TRBD1 or TRBD2 (5 bases each). The CDR3 consists of 17 residues. The germline CDR1 and CDR2 sequences are SGHAT and FQNNGV. The V end was cut by 5 bases, the J end by 0 bases, with 18 bases between. CDR3 DNA: TGTGCCAGCAGCCGCAGAACCGGGACGCTTAGCACAGATACGCAGTATTTT. This gives the protein CASSRRTGTLSTDTQYF.

The chain uses TRBV5-1 and TRBJ1-6; D uncertain. The germline V and J ends were trimmed by 0 bases and 5 bases, with 12 bases remaining between them. This CDR3 spans 16 amino acids. Germline CDR1 is SGHRS and CDR2 is YFSETQ. As DNA, the CDR3 is TGCGCCAGCAGCTTGGATCGGTCCGAAAATAATTCACCCCTCCACTTT. It is translated as CASSLDRSENNSPLHF.

The rearrangement links TRBV4-2 to TRBJ1-1; D gene unclear. Germline assignment: CDR1 LGHNA and CDR2 YNFKEQ. The CDR3 contains 16 residues. Trimming pared 4 bases from V and 2 bases from J, leaving 17 bases between. The CDR3 DNA reads TGTGCCAGCAGCCCGACTCGGACGGCGCTAAACACTGAAGCTTTCTTT. This encodes CASSPTRTALNTEAFF.

The table lists this clone with a few counts. J is TRBJ2-7 and V is TRBV25-1; tentatively, D is TRBD2 (7 bases). The CDR3 has 16 amino acids. The germline V gene has CDR1 MGHDK and CDR2 SYGVNS. Trimming left V 3 bases short and J 4 bases short, with 19 bases between. The CDR3 sequence: CASSDPGGPGGYEQYF. CDR3 sequence (DNA): TGTGCCAGCAGTGATCCCGGGGGGCCCGGGGGATACGAGCAGTACTTC.